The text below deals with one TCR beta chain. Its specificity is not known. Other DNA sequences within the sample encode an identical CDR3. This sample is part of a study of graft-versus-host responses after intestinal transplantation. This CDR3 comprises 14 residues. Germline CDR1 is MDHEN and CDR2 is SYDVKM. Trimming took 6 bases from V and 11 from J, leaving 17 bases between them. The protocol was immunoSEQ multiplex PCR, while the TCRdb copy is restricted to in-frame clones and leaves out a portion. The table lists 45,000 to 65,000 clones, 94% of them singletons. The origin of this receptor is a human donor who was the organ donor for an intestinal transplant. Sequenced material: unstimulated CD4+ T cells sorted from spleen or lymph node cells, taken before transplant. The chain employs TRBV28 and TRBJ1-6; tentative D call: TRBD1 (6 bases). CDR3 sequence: CASRRAGGAAPLHF. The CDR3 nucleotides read TGTGCCAGCAGGAGGGCGGGGGGGGCGGCACCCCTCCACTTT.